One and the same sample provided the 19 T cell receptor beta chains below, sequenced in a study of T cell responses to AZD1222 COVID-19 vaccine. TCRdb's copy holds only in-frame clones and misses some; the assay was immunoSEQ multiplex PCR. The sample holds 150,000 to 200,000 clones, just over 90% seen once. The input for sequencing was peripheral blood, taken on day 0 of MenACWY control vaccination. These receptors originate from an adult in good health.

The CDR3 region has the DNA TGTGCCAGCAGTTTATCGGACAGGGGGCTCTCTGAAGCTTTCTTT. Its translation is CASSLSDRGLSEAFF. This chain links TRBV28 with TRBJ1-1; 11 positions match TRBD1. Germline CDR1 is MDHEN and CDR2 is SYDVKM. Trimming removed 1 base from V and 6 bases from J; junction bases left unmatched: 4. This CDR3 is 15 amino acids long.

The CDR3 is CASSSYRGKGTEAFF. DNA of the CDR3: TGTGCCAGCAGCTCATACCGGGGGAAGGGGACTGAAGCTTTCTTT. This sequence joins TRBV7-8 and TRBJ1-1; D is perhaps TRBD1 (5 bases). V was cut by 4 bases and J by 5 bases, with 17 bases left in between. This CDR3 spans 15 amino acids. The V gene's germline CDR1 is SGHVS and CDR2 FQNEAQ.

The gene calls are TRBV5-5 and TRBJ1-2; D might be TRBD1 (6 bases). The CDR3 spans 14 residues. Trimming stripped 4 bases from V and 2 bases from J, with 12 bases between. Germline CDR1 is SGHKS and CDR2 is YYEKEE (reference sequence). The CDR3 nucleotides are TGTGCCAGCAGCCCCTGGGACACCAACTATGGCTACACCTTC. Amino acids: CASSPWDTNYGYTF.

The genes are TRBV2 and TRBJ2-7; TRBD2 matches at 13 bases. The CDR3 runs 14 residues. V shed 6 bases and J 4 bases; nucleotides not matched to a gene: 3. Germline CDR1 and CDR2: SNHLY and FYNNEI. As DNA, the CDR3 is TGTGCCAGCAGGGGGACTAGCGGGACATACGAGCAGTACTTC. It encodes CASRGTSGTYEQYF. The whole variable domain, filled in from reference TRBV2 and TRBJ2-7, reads EPEVTQTPSHQVTQMGQEVILRCVPISNHLYFYWYRQILGQKVEFLVSFYNNEISEKSEIFDDQFSVERPDGSNFTLKIRSTKLEDSAMYFCASRGTSGTYEQYFGPGTRLTVT.

This clone showed up just a few times. The chain uses TRBV19 and TRBJ1-1; D is unclear. The CDR3 spans 16 residues. CDR1 is LNHDA, CDR2 SQIVND, per germline (reference sequence). V lost 2 bases to trimming and J lost 6 bases, with 19 bases between them. DNA of the CDR3: TGTGCCAGTAGTATATATCTCGGTCGGGGTAGCTCTGAAGCTTTCTTT. It translates to CASSIYLGRGSSEAFF.

The J gene is TRBJ1-6, the V gene TRBV5-1; no firm D call. The germline V gene has CDR1 SGHRS and CDR2 YFSETQ. The germline V and J ends were trimmed by 0 bases and 8 bases, with 6 bases remaining between them. This CDR3 is 13 amino acids long. Here the CDR3 reads CASSLAADSPLHF. The CDR3, as DNA: TGCGCCAGCAGCTTGGCGGCAGATTCACCCCTCCACTTT.

The chain joins TRBV5-6 to TRBJ2-1, with 10 bases lining up with TRBD2. CDR3 size: 19 residues. J lost 2 bases, V lost 4 bases, and 15 bases had no gene match. Per the germline V gene, CDR1 is SGHDT and CDR2 is YYEEEE. The CDR3 loop is CASSPLALAGDDAYNEQFF. The CDR3 DNA sequence: TGTGCCAGCAGCCCCCTCGCGCTAGCGGGAGATGACGCCTACAATGAGCAGTTCTTC.

The chain is built from TRBV5-1 and TRBJ1-6, with 7 bases aligning to TRBD1. The length of the CDR3 is 16 residues. V shed 4 bases, J shed 4 bases, and the junction held 8 bases outside the gene matches. In germline, CDR1 is SGHRS, CDR2 YFSETQ. The CDR3 is CASSLAGTAYNSPLHF. CDR3 coding DNA: TGCGCCAGCAGCCTGGCGGGGACAGCTTATAATTCACCCCTCCACTTT.

This sequence joins TRBV28 and TRBJ2-3; D remains unclear. The germline V gene has CDR1 MDHEN and CDR2 SYDVKM. The CDR3 consists of 11 residues. The V and J ends lost 6 bases and 6 bases respectively, with 7 bases between them. In DNA, the CDR3 is TGTGCCAGCAGGTGGGGTGATACGCAGTATTTT. This sequence encodes CASRWGDTQYF.

The V and J genes are TRBV7-2 and TRBJ1-3; a possible D gene is TRBD1 (5 bases). CDR1 and CDR2 from the germline V gene are SGHTA and FQGNSA. The CDR3 totals 14 residues. The germline V and J ends were trimmed by 5 bases and 2 bases, with 10 bases remaining between them. CDR3 sequence reads: CASSPGLTGNTIYF. In nucleotides, the CDR3 is TGTGCCAGCAGCCCAGGGTTGACTGGAAACACCATATATTTT.

In its sample, this clone was seen once. CDR3 nucleotides: TGTGCCAGCTCCCTAGCGGCACAGGCAGATACGCAGTATTTT. It translates to CASSLAAQADTQYF. This rearrangement joins TRBV18 to TRBJ2-3, with TRBD2 matching over 7 bases. After removal of 6 bases from V and 4 bases from J, the junction contained 7 bases not matched to a gene. The CDR3 is 14 amino acids. The germline V gene encodes CDR1 KGHSH and CDR2 LQKENI.

This chain connects TRBV11-3 to TRBJ2-4, with D perhaps TRBD1 or TRBD2 (5 bases each). The CDR3 covers 14 residues. V gave up 1 base and J gave up 7 bases, with 11 bases separating them. Per germline, CDR1 SGHNT and CDR2 YENEEA. DNA for the CDR3: TGTGCCAGCAGCTTAGGGGGGAGAGCCAACATTCAGTACTTC. Translation: CASSLGGRANIQYF.

Note on this clone: Additional DNA sequences in this sample encode the identical CDR3. As DNA, the CDR3 is TGTGCCAGCAGCTTAGGGCGGTCCTCGGATACGCAGTATTTT. Its translation: CASSLGRSSDTQYF. This chain connects TRBV11-3 to TRBJ2-3; D is ambiguous. V lost 1 base to trimming and J lost 6 bases, with 11 bases between them. There are 14 residues in the CDR3. Germline V gene sequence: CDR1 SGHNT, CDR2 YENEEA.

CDR3: CASSFGWTNEQYF. The CDR3 DNA is TGCGCCAGCAGCTTCGGGTGGACGAACGAGCAGTACTTC. This chain joins TRBV5-1 and TRBJ2-7, with D uncertain. V gave up 2 bases and J gave up 5 bases, with 11 bases separating them. The V gene's germline CDR1 is SGHRS and CDR2 YFSETQ. This CDR3 has 13 amino acids.

This chain joins TRBV19 and TRBJ2-1; TRBD2 matches 13 bases. The CDR3 is made up of 18 amino acids. Germline trimming cut 3 bases from V and 9 bases from J; bases unmatched to any gene: 14. Germline-derived CDR1 and CDR2 are LNHDA and SQIVND (reference sequence). Written as DNA, the CDR3 is TGTGCCAGTAGTATCCCGATTTCAACTAGCGGGAGGGCAGGTGAGCAGTTCTTC. As protein: CASSIPISTSGRAGEQFF.

V gene TRBV30 combines with J gene TRBJ1-4, with D hard to call. Trimming cost V 0 bases and J 8 bases, with 19 bases left between them. The CDR3 runs 16 residues. Germline CDR1 is GTSNPN and CDR2 is SVGIG (reference sequence). The CDR3 is CAWSVSRNLIAEKLFF. The CDR3 DNA sequence: TGTGCCTGGAGTGTATCGAGAAATCTGATTGCGGAAAAACTGTTTTTT.

This chain uses TRBV11-3 with TRBJ1-6, with D possibly being TRBD1 (6 bases). The CDR3 has 16 amino acids. The germline V gene has CDR1 SGHNT and CDR2 YENEEA. The V gene lost 5 bases and the J gene lost 4 bases, with 15 bases spanning the gap. CDR3 region: CASSPHRQAYNSPLHF. For the CDR3, the DNA is TGTGCCAGCAGCCCTCACCGACAGGCTTATAATTCACCCCTCCACTTT.

The CDR3 loop is CASSPGQGGQETQYF. The CDR3 bases are TGTGCCAGCAGCCCGGGACAGGGGGGCCAAGAGACCCAGTACTTC. The rearrangement uses TRBV6-2 or TRBV6-3 and TRBJ2-5, with TRBD1 identical over 11 bases. The trim removed 6 bases at V and 1 base at J, leaving 4 bases unmatched. Germline values: CDR1 MNHEY, CDR2 SVGEGT. The CDR3 is 15 amino acids.

The genes are TRBV10-3 and TRBJ1-5, with D maybe TRBD1 (5 bases). Trimming left V 3 bases short and J 6 bases short, with 15 bases between. The CDR3 is 15 residues long. Germline V gene lookup returns CDR1 ENHRY and CDR2 SYGVKD. The CDR3 sequence: CAISDQHGGPQPQHF. CDR3 in DNA: TGTGCCATCAGTGACCAACACGGGGGTCCTCAGCCCCAGCATTTT.